This T cell receptor (beta chain) was observed in a study of naive and memory T cell subsets. For this clonotype: Its antigen is unknown.

Findings and limits, study-wide: In naive cells, over 95% of TCR sequences were seen only once. Possibly reflecting memory cells re-expressing CD45RA, a few larger clonotypes occurred in naive repertoires, especially CD8.

From the second PCR step, alpha and beta chains were amplified apart. An equimolar mix of two oligonucleotides served as the beta constant-region primer for TRBC1 and TRBC2. The ligated cDNA underwent four PCR rounds using SP2 and nested alpha and beta constant-region primers. A single record per CDR3 protein comes from TCRdb applying MiXCR to the UMI-ligation and nested PCR reads. This table has some 82,000 distinct CDR3 sequences, 11% appearing once. The germline CDR1 and CDR2 sequences are SGHKS and YYEKEE (reference sequence). CDR3 length: 16 amino acids. After removal of 4 bases from V and 6 bases from J, the junction contained 10 bases not matched to a gene.

The chain is built from TRBV5-5 and TRBJ1-6; TRBD1 matches at 7 bases. This receptor was taken from a human donor in good health. Sample: naive CD4+ T cells from blood. The CDR3 sequence is CASSQTLGQINSPLHF. CDR3 nucleotide sequence: TGTGCCAGCAGCCAAACACTGGGACAGATTAATTCACCCCTCCACTTT. Together with reference TRBV5-5 and TRBJ1-6, the CDR3 gives the full variable domain: DAGVTQSPTHLIKTRGQQVTLRCSPISGHKSVSWYQQVLGQGPQFIFQYYEKEERGRGNFPDRFSARQFPNYSSELNVNALLLGDSALYLCASSQTLGQINSPLHFGNGTRLTVT.